What follows is one T cell receptor (beta chain) and its context. The source of the sample is a study of blood T cell repertoires in COVID-19. Per germline, CDR1 MNHNS and CDR2 SASEGT. The CDR3 covers 16 residues. V trimming: 4 bases; J trimming: 3 bases; junction bases outside the gene matches: 10. Produced via immunoSEQ multiplex PCR; TCRdb's table is partial and in-frame only. The profile shows about 15,000 clones, about 90% of them singletons. The genes are TRBV6-1 and TRBJ2-7, with 9 positions matching TRBD2. The sample comprised peripheral blood. The receptor comes from a human donor in a cohort sampled during active COVID-19. CDR3 sequence reads: CASSARLAAFYYEQYF. In DNA, the CDR3 is TGTGCCAGCAGTGCCCGACTAGCGGCCTTTTACTACGAGCAGTACTTC.